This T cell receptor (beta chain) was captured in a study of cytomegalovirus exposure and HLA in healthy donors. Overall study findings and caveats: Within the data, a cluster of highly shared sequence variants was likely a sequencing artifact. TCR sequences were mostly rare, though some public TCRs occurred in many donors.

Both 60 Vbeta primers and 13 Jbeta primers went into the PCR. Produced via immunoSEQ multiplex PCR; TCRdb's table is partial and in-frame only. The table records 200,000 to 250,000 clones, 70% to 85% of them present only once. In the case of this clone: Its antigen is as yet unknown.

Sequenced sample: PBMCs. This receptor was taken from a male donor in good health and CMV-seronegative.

CDR3 sequence (DNA): TGTGCCAGCAGCTTAGACCTGGGGGCAGCCGGGGAGCTGTTTTTT. Residues: CASSLDLGAAGELFF. The chain recombines TRBV7-9 with TRBJ2-2; maybe TRBD1 (6 bases). Germline V CDR1 and CDR2: SEHNR, FQNEAQ (reference sequence). The CDR3 totals 15 residues. V lost 1 base, J lost 6 bases, and 12 bases lay in between.